The next 21 T cell receptor beta chains were all read from a single sample in a study of cytomegalovirus exposure and HLA in healthy donors. Amplification used 60 Vbeta primers and 13 Jbeta primers. Here immunoSEQ multiplex PCR was the method, and the copy in TCRdb shows in-frame clones only, minus some. The sample comprises about 180,000 clones, 77% of which are singletons, and roughly 1.5% rests with the top ten. Sample: PBMCs. These receptors originate from a man aged 18 to 29 in good health and CMV-seronegative.

The genes are TRBV10-3 and TRBJ1-5; D is unclear. This CDR3 is 13 amino acids long. In germline, CDR1 is ENHRY, CDR2 SYGVKD. V was trimmed by 1 base and J by 7 bases, leaving 8 bases between them. The CDR3 sequence is CAISEWAGQPQHF. Here the CDR3 DNA reads TGTGCCATCAGTGAGTGGGCCGGACAGCCCCAGCATTTT.

The chain is built from TRBV5-6 and TRBJ2-3, with TRBD1 matching 8 bases. The CDR3 is 15 residues long. CDR1 SGHDT and CDR2 YYEEEE come from the germline V gene. J was trimmed by 2 bases and V by 0 bases; bases with no gene match: 2. The CDR3 DNA reads TGTGCCAGCAGCTTGGGCAGGGGGCCCACAGATACGCAGTATTTT. It yields the protein CASSLGRGPTDTQYF.

V gene TRBV28 combines with J gene TRBJ1-3; D is unclear. This CDR3 is 14 amino acids long. Looked up from germline, CDR1 is MDHEN and CDR2 is SYDVKM. V lost 5 bases, J lost 0 bases, and 8 bases lay in between. The CDR3 DNA reads as TGTGCCAGCAGTCAACTGCACTCTGGAAACACCATATATTTT. It specifies CASSQLHSGNTIYF.

This clone was detected a few times. The chain combines TRBV6-5 with TRBJ2-5, with D possibly matching TRBD1 (6 bases). Near its end, the DNA agrees better with TRBJ2-7, so the J call may be wrong. The CDR3 contains 14 residues. Germline CDR1 reads MNHEY; CDR2 reads SVGAGI. This CDR3 is CASSWTGTSYEQYF. The CDR3 DNA reads as TGTGCCAGCAGTTGGACCGGGACAAGCTACGAGCAGTACTTC.

This clone appeared a single time. The chain employs TRBV7-2 and TRBJ2-5, with 7 bases fitting TRBD2. The ends lost 2 bases at V and 4 bases at J; junction bases unmatched: 10. CDR3 length: 16 residues. From germline, CDR1 is SGHTA and CDR2 FQGNSA. This chain's CDR3 is CASSLFYSGGGETQYF. CDR3 coding DNA: TGTGCCAGCAGCTTATTTTACAGTGGCGGGGGAGAGACCCAGTACTTC.

The J gene is TRBJ2-3, the V gene TRBV7-6; the match to TRBD1 covers 9 bases. Germline CDR1 is SGHVS and CDR2 is FNYEAQ. This CDR3 has 14 amino acids. Germline trimming cut 3 bases from V and 10 bases from J; bases unmatched to any gene: 8. The chain's CDR3 is CASSLANRGLAQYF. The CDR3 nucleotides are TGTGCCAGCAGCTTGGCTAACAGGGGGCTAGCGCAGTATTTT.

This chain uses TRBV4-2 with TRBJ2-5; tentatively, D is TRBD1 (5 bases). The germline V and J ends were trimmed by 4 bases and 1 base, with 13 bases remaining between them. The CDR3 spans 15 residues. Germline V gene sequence: CDR1 LGHNA, CDR2 YNFKEQ. The CDR3 loop is CASSPRQTSQETQYF. The CDR3 DNA sequence: TGTGCCAGCAGCCCTCGACAGACCAGCCAAGAGACCCAGTACTTC.

V gene TRBV4-3 combines with J gene TRBJ1-4, with D possibly TRBD1 on 5 matching bases. The V and J ends lost 3 bases and 0 bases respectively, with 17 bases between them. Per germline, CDR1 LGHNA and CDR2 YSLEER. This CDR3 spans 18 amino acids. The CDR3 coding sequence is TGCGCCAGCAGCCAGGCCTCCCAGGGCTTCTCAACTAATGAAAAACTGTTTTTT. Protein: CASSQASQGFSTNEKLFF.

Points on this clone: The identical CDR3 is also encoded by other nucleotide sequences in the sample. This chain uses TRBV6-5 with TRBJ1-5, with 10 bases fitting TRBD1. V dropped 6 bases and J dropped 4; count of bases not matched to a gene: 6. Germline lookup yields CDR1 MNHEY and CDR2 SVGAGI. The CDR3 runs to 15 residues. In DNA, the CDR3 is TGTGCCAGCAGACCTGACAGGGGGCCGAATCAGCCCCAGCATTTT. Translating gives CASRPDRGPNQPQHF.

The chain carries TRBV2 and TRBJ2-3; D not certain. Germline V gene sequence: CDR1 SNHLY, CDR2 FYNNEI. This CDR3 comprises 13 residues. V was cut by 6 bases and J by 8 bases, with 15 bases left in between. The CDR3 DNA follows: TGTGCCAGCAGCGTTACCTGGTCAGGTACGCAGTATTTT. It encodes CASSVTWSGTQYF.

Points on this clone: The sample holds other DNA sequences that translate to the same CDR3. The V and J genes are TRBV7-9 and TRBJ1-2; 11 nucleotides align to TRBD1. The germline V gene encodes CDR1 SEHNR and CDR2 FQNEAQ (reference sequence). This CDR3 spans 16 amino acids. The V and J ends lost 1 base and 5 bases, in that order; junction bases with no gene match: 6. CDR3 nucleotides: TGTGCCAGCAGCTTAGGGGGGACAGGGGGATCTTATGGCTACACCTTC. Its protein is CASSLGGTGGSYGYTF.

The sample holds one count of this clone. The chain joins TRBV7-9 to TRBJ1-1; D is ambiguous. From germline, CDR1 is SEHNR and CDR2 FQNEAQ (reference sequence). Trimming shortened V by 5 bases and J by 5 bases, and 6 bases separated the two germline ends. The CDR3 contains 11 residues. The CDR3 loop is CASSRATEAFF. CDR3 bases: TGTGCCAGCAGCCGCGCGACTGAAGCTTTCTTT.

This rearrangement joins TRBV7-6 to TRBJ1-2; TRBD1 matches 7 bases. This CDR3 comprises 13 residues. Looked up from germline, CDR1 is SGHVS and CDR2 is FNYEAQ. With V trimmed by 5 bases and J by 4 bases, 4 bases remained unmatched. The DNA for the CDR3 is TGTGCCAGCAGCCAAGGGGGCGGCTATGGCTACACCTTC. It yields the protein CASSQGGGYGYTF.

The J gene is TRBJ1-5, the V gene TRBV7-2; D gene ambiguous. Between the trimmed V and J ends, which lost 2 bases and 0 bases, there was a span of 8 bases. The CDR3 is 15 amino acids. Germline CDR1 is SGHTA and CDR2 is FQGNSA. The CDR3 region has the DNA TGTGCCAGCAGCTTAAACAGTTATAGCAATCAGCCCCAGCATTTT. This encodes CASSLNSYSNQPQHF.

The sample holds a few counts of this clone. V usage is TRBV11-3 and J usage is TRBJ2-7; D unclear. CDR3 size: 13 residues. V lost 3 bases to trimming and J lost 6 bases, with 12 bases between them. The germline V gene has CDR1 SGHNT and CDR2 YENEEA. The CDR3 DNA follows: TGTGCCAGCAGCTTGGAGTCGTTCAGCGAGCAGTACTTC. Encoded protein: CASSLESFSEQYF.

The CDR3 DNA reads TGTGCCTGGGCAGGGGATGTTACAGATACGCAGTATTTT. Encoded protein: CAWAGDVTDTQYF. The chain has TRBV30 and TRBJ2-3, with D tentatively TRBD1 (6 bases). CDR3 length equals 13 residues. Germline lookup yields CDR1 GTSNPN and CDR2 SVGIG (reference sequence). V was trimmed by 5 bases and J by 3 bases, leaving 12 bases between them.

V usage is TRBV28 and J usage is TRBJ2-7; 7 bases fit TRBD1. The J segment lost 2 bases and the V segment lost 5 bases, leaving 9 bases of the junction unmatched. The germline V gene encodes CDR1 MDHEN and CDR2 SYDVKM. The CDR3 contains 15 residues. The DNA for the CDR3 is TGTGCCAGCAGTCCTAACCGGGACAGCACCTACGAGCAGTACTTC. It translates to CASSPNRDSTYEQYF. The variable domain in full, completed from reference TRBV28 and TRBJ2-7, reads DVKVTQSSRYLVKRTGEKVFLECVQDMDHENMFWYRQDPGLGLRLIYFSYDVKMKEKGDIPEGYSVSREKKERFSLILESASTNQTSMYLCASSPNRDSTYEQYFGPGTRLTVT.

This clone was detected once. This chain links TRBV9 with TRBJ2-3; D is unresolved. V gave up 1 base and J gave up 0 bases, with 3 bases separating them. CDR1 SGDLS and CDR2 YYNGEE come from the germline V gene. The CDR3 length is 13 residues. CDR3 region: CASSVLSTDTQYF. The CDR3 DNA is TGTGCCAGCAGCGTACTGAGCACAGATACGCAGTATTTT.

The rearrangement links TRBV19 to TRBJ2-2, with a possible D match to TRBD1 (6 bases). V shed 7 bases and J shed 4 bases, with 13 bases lying between them. This CDR3 has 14 amino acids. Germline V gives CDR1 LNHDA, CDR2 SQIVND (reference sequence). This chain's CDR3 is CASMDRKPTGELFF. The DNA of the CDR3 is TGTGCCAGTATGGACAGAAAACCCACCGGGGAGCTGTTTTTT.

This rearrangement joins TRBV11-2 to TRBJ2-5; 11 bases align to TRBD1. The germline V gene encodes CDR1 SGHAT and CDR2 FQNNGV. After removal of 0 bases from V and 7 bases from J, the junction contained 19 bases not matched to a gene. The length of the CDR3 is 20 residues. CDR3 nucleotide sequence: TGTGCCAGCAGCTTAGAAAAAATACGGGAGGGACAGGGGGTAGAGATGACCCAGTACTTC. Its protein product is CASSLEKIREGQGVEMTQYF.

Only one count was recorded for this clone. V and J are TRBV19 and TRBJ2-1; no clear D gene. Trimming left V 4 bases short and J 2 bases short, with 12 bases between. Germline V lookup: CDR1 LNHDA, CDR2 SQIVND (reference sequence). This CDR3 contains 15 residues. The CDR3 is CASSTRHQAYNEQFF. The CDR3, as DNA: TGTGCCAGTAGTACTCGACACCAGGCCTACAATGAGCAGTTCTTC.